The 10 T cell receptor beta chains listed next were all sequenced from one sample in a study of T cells in Graves' hyperthyroidism and ophthalmopathy. Researchers amplified the TCR beta CDR3 regions from RNA transcripts. First-round RT-PCR of the TCR CDR3 relied on the HTBI primer set. In TCRdb, the multiplex PCR reads were re-called with MiXCR into one record per CDR3 protein. The sample consists of fewer than 300,000 distinct CDR3 sequences, about 25% of them appearing once. The sample taken for sequencing was blood. The receptors stem from a middle-aged man with Graves' hyperthyroidism that later progressed to Graves' ophthalmopathy.

The genes are TRBV28 and TRBJ2-7; no reliable D call. V was trimmed by 2 bases and J by 4 bases, leaving 18 bases between them. CDR3 size: 16 residues. Per germline, CDR1 MDHEN and CDR2 SYDVKM. The DNA for the CDR3 is TGTGCCAGCAGTTTAAATACCAGGCTAGGTTGGTACGAGCAGTACTTC. Translated: CASSLNTRLGWYEQYF.

This clonotype was counted at least ten times. This chain connects TRBV4-2 to TRBJ1-1; D call uncertain. The CDR3 has 15 residues. CDR1 LGHNA and CDR2 YNFKEQ come from the germline V gene. V lost 1 base and J 0 bases, leaving 9 bases between the germline ends. The CDR3 loop is CASSQVSPMNTEAFF. The CDR3 bases are TGTGCCAGCAGCCAAGTATCCCCCATGAACACTGAAGCTTTCTTT.

At least ten counts were recorded for this clonotype. The chain carries TRBV5-4 and TRBJ2-4, with D uncertain. CDR1 and CDR2 from the germline V gene are SGHNT and YYREEE (reference sequence). CDR3 length: 13 residues. V was trimmed by 0 bases and J by 5 bases, leaving 6 bases between them. The CDR3 loop is CASSLGSENIQYF. CDR3 coding DNA: TGTGCCAGCAGCTTGGGGTCCGAAAACATTCAGTACTTC.

This clonotype was recorded many times. V is TRBV11-3 and J is TRBJ2-5, with D maybe TRBD1 (6 bases). CDR3 length: 15 amino acids. Germline loops: CDR1 SGHNT, CDR2 YENEEA. V was pared by 5 bases and J by 0 bases, with 13 bases between. This chain's CDR3 is CASSKAGTNQETQYF. The CDR3 DNA follows: TGTGCCAGCAGCAAAGCCGGGACAAACCAAGAGACCCAGTACTTC.

This clonotype has a count of ten or more. The genes are TRBV6-5 and TRBJ2-7, with a weak D call TRBD1 (6 bases). The germline V and J ends were trimmed by 4 bases and 6 bases, with 16 bases remaining between them. The length of the CDR3 is 14 residues. In germline, CDR1 is MNHEY, CDR2 SVGAGI. The CDR3 bases are TGTGCCAGCAGTTCGGGCAGGGGTTCTTTCGAGCAGTACTTC. Translating gives CASSSGRGSFEQYF.

This clonotype was observed many times. V and J are TRBV12-3 or TRBV12-4 and TRBJ1-1; unclear D gene. The CDR3 runs 12 residues. V was cut by 3 bases and J by 10 bases, with 12 bases left in between. DNA of the CDR3: TGTGCCAGCAGTTTTGGAGGGCCACGAGCTTTCTTT. This sequence encodes CASSFGGPRAFF.

This clonotype came up many times. The chain uses TRBV11-2 and TRBJ2-2; TRBD2 matches 10 bases. The CDR3 sequence is 18 residues long. The germline gives CDR1 SGHAT, CDR2 FQNNGV. V was pared by 4 bases and J by 1 base, with 9 bases of the junction left unmatched. The CDR3 spells CASSSSPLAGKNTGELFF. The CDR3 DNA reads as TGTGCCAGCAGCTCCTCCCCACTAGCGGGGAAGAACACCGGGGAGCTGTTTTTT.

This clonotype showed up many times. V gene TRBV19 combines with J gene TRBJ1-5; D is unresolved. V lost 6 bases to trimming and J lost 5 bases, with 14 bases between them. Germline V gives CDR1 LNHDA, CDR2 SQIVND (reference sequence). The CDR3 runs 14 residues. The CDR3 sequence: CASRPWVGDQPQHF. The CDR3 nucleotides are TGTGCCAGTAGGCCGTGGGTCGGGGATCAGCCCCAGCATTTT.

This clonotype has at least ten counts. The gene calls are TRBV10-3 and TRBJ2-7; tentatively, D is TRBD1 (6 bases). Trimming took off 4 bases at V and 4 bases at J, with 11 bases between the two ends. The length of the CDR3 is 13 residues. Germline-derived CDR1 and CDR2 are ENHRY and SYGVKD. CDR3 amino acids: CAISGDTIYEQYF. CDR3 coding DNA: TGTGCCATCAGTGGGGACACGATATACGAGCAGTACTTC.

This clonotype was recorded many times. This chain joins TRBV25-1 and TRBJ2-7; 8 bases line up with TRBD1. CDR1 MGHDK and CDR2 SYGVNS come from the germline V gene. The CDR3 extends over 15 amino acids. Trimming at V came to 3 bases and at J to 1 base, leaving 5 bases not matched to a gene. This CDR3 reads CASSDSGTGSYEQYF. CDR3 sequence (DNA): TGTGCCAGCAGTGATTCAGGGACAGGATCCTACGAGCAGTACTTC.